Following are 17 T cell receptor beta chains from one sample sequenced in a study of early T cells in non-severe SARS-CoV-2 infection (dated by TCRdb to about 2021). Library generation was performed with 5' RACE. Sequencing used a NextSeq 500. TCRdb trimmed the raw reads at Q25, called clones with MiXCR and kept productive beta chains. Duplicate CDR3 protein sequences are folded into a single record with the most common DNA and genes. This sample lists tens of thousands of distinct CDR3 sequences; approximately 6% were detected once. The ten most abundant clones make up approximately 4.1% of the sample. The specimen was whole blood. These receptors originate from an adult who was a healthcare worker with PCR-confirmed SARS-CoV-2 infection or an uninfected control (not recorded which).

There are many counts of this clonotype. This chain links TRBV5-5 with TRBJ1-1, with D tentatively TRBD1 (5 bases). This CDR3 has 12 amino acids. V gave up 1 base and J gave up 9 bases, with 10 bases separating them. Per the germline V gene, CDR1 is SGHKS and CDR2 is YYEKEE (reference sequence). The CDR3 region has the DNA TGTGCCAGCAGCTTGTCGGGGCCTCAAGCTTTCTTT. Translation: CASSLSGPQAFF.

This clonotype was picked up many times. This chain uses TRBV27 with TRBJ2-7; possibly TRBD1 for D (5 bases). The CDR3 totals 13 residues. Trimming took 8 bases from V and 3 from J, leaving 14 bases between them. Germline V CDR1 and CDR2: MNHEY, SMNVEV (reference sequence). CDR3 sequence: CASGMTEDYEQYF. The CDR3 coding sequence is TGTGCCAGCGGCATGACAGAAGACTACGAGCAGTACTTC.

This clonotype was counted many times. The rearrangement uses TRBV7-9 and TRBJ1-1; D is uncertain. Germline values: CDR1 SEHNR, CDR2 FQNEAQ (reference sequence). V lost 7 bases and J 4 bases, leaving 16 bases between the germline ends. The CDR3 consists of 14 residues. This chain's CDR3 is CASTGPGEGTEAFF. Written as DNA, the CDR3 is TGTGCCAGCACAGGCCCAGGAGAGGGCACTGAAGCTTTCTTT.

V gene TRBV12-3 or TRBV12-4 combines with J gene TRBJ2-7, with TRBD1 matching 7 bases. The CDR3 extends over 14 amino acids. The J segment lost 2 bases and the V segment lost 4 bases, leaving 5 bases of the junction unmatched. The CDR3 DNA follows: TGTGCCAGCAGTTCGGGACAGTTACCCTACGAGCAGTACTTC. Protein product: CASSSGQLPYEQYF.

This clonotype was observed a few times. The chain has TRBV20-1 and TRBJ2-4; 13 bases align to TRBD2. Unmatched junction bases numbered 8, after V lost 0 bases and J lost 0 bases. The germline gives CDR1 DFQATT, CDR2 SNEGSKA (reference sequence). This CDR3 comprises 19 residues. The CDR3 sequence: CSARESGLAGVLAKNIQYF. CDR3 nucleotides: TGCAGTGCTAGAGAAAGCGGACTAGCGGGGGTGCTAGCCAAAAACATTCAGTACTTC.

The sample holds many counts of this clonotype. V usage is TRBV20-1 and J usage is TRBJ2-3, with D possibly matching TRBD1 (5 bases). The CDR3 spans 14 residues. The germline V and J ends were trimmed by 1 base and 1 base, with 9 bases remaining between them. The V gene's germline CDR1 is DFQATT and CDR2 SNEGSKA (reference sequence). CDR3 DNA: TGCAGTGCTAGAGCGGGCAGGGGCACAGATACGCAGTATTTT. Residues: CSARAGRGTDTQYF.

This clonotype was detected many times. The rearrangement links TRBV3-1 to TRBJ1-1; D perhaps matches TRBD1 (6 bases). The CDR3 contains 13 residues. Trimming shortened V by 7 bases and J by 6 bases, and 15 bases separated the two germline ends. The germline V gene has CDR1 LGHDT and CDR2 YNNKEL (reference sequence). The CDR3 DNA sequence: TGTGCCAGCAACTCGGGGCAGGGGCCTGAAGCTTTCTTT. It translates to CASNSGQGPEAFF.

The V call is TRBV30, the J call TRBJ2-7; D ambiguous. Germline V gene lookup returns CDR1 GTSNPN and CDR2 SVGIG (reference sequence). CDR3 length equals 12 residues. The V end was cut by 2 bases, the J end by 5 bases, with 10 bases between. The CDR3 protein is CAWSRFSHEQYF. CDR3 bases: TGTGCCTGGAGTCGATTTTCCCACGAGCAGTACTTC.

In its sample, this clonotype was seen once. This chain connects TRBV20-1 to TRBJ2-2, with 9 positions matching TRBD1. With 3 bases clipped from V and 5 bases from J, the junction kept 7 bases outside the gene matches. This CDR3 region has 15 residues. Germline values: CDR1 DFQATT, CDR2 SNEGSKA (reference sequence). This chain's CDR3 is CSASDPGQGTGELFF. The CDR3 region has the DNA TGCAGTGCTAGCGACCCGGGACAGGGTACCGGGGAGCTGTTTTTT.

The table lists this clonotype with a few counts. The V call is TRBV20-1, the J call TRBJ1-1; D gene unclear. The CDR3 spans 15 residues. CDR1 is DFQATT and CDR2 is SNEGSKA in the germline V gene (reference sequence). V was pared by 3 bases and J by 1 base, with 15 bases between. In DNA form, the CDR3 reads TGCAGTGCTAGCCTGGAACGCCTTACGAACACTGAAGCTTTCTTT. Its protein product is CSASLERLTNTEAFF.

This clonotype appeared many times. J is TRBJ2-3 and V is TRBV12-3 or TRBV12-4; D call uncertain. V gave up 0 bases and J gave up 6 bases, with 4 bases separating them. CDR3 size: 12 residues. CDR3 amino acids: CASSLALDTQYF. CDR3 nucleotides: TGTGCCAGCAGTTTAGCCCTGGATACGCAGTATTTT.

V gene TRBV21-1 combines with J gene TRBJ1-1. TRBV21-1 is flagged as a pseudogene. The CDR3 is 15 amino acids. CDR3 sequence: CASTNPDGMNTEAFF. The CDR3 bases are TGTGCCAGCACAAATCCTGACGGAATGAACACTGAAGCTTTCTTT.

This clonotype was counted a few times. The J gene is TRBJ2-7, the V gene TRBV10-3, with TRBD2 identical over 13 bases. The CDR3 spans 18 residues. Germline CDR1 reads ENHRY; CDR2 reads SYGVKD. V dropped 5 bases and J dropped 0; count of bases not matched to a gene: 10. The CDR3 DNA reads as TGTGCCATCAGTCCAGCTGGACTAGCGGGGGACGTCTCCTACGAGCAGTACTTC. Its protein is CAISPAGLAGDVSYEQYF.

This clonotype came up a few times. V and J are TRBV15 and TRBJ2-3, with D hard to call. Germline V gives CDR1 LNHNV, CDR2 YYDKDF (reference sequence). The CDR3 is 15 amino acids. The V end was cut by 0 bases, the J end by 2 bases, with 9 bases between. The CDR3 sequence is CATSREIRFTDTQYF. The CDR3 bases are TGTGCCACCAGCAGAGAGATCAGGTTCACAGATACGCAGTATTTT.

This clonotype was seen many times. This sequence joins TRBV7-9 and TRBJ1-4; D gene ambiguous. The CDR3 spans 14 residues. The V gene's germline CDR1 is SEHNR and CDR2 FQNEAQ (reference sequence). The germline V and J ends were trimmed by 5 bases and 10 bases, with 17 bases remaining between them. The CDR3 reads CASSHSGRIGKLFF. CDR3 DNA sequence: TGTGCCAGCAGCCACTCCGGGCGGATAGGAAAACTGTTTTTT.

This clonotype was detected ten times or more. The chain links TRBV30 to TRBJ1-1; 7 positions match TRBD1. Germline V gene lookup returns CDR1 GTSNPN and CDR2 SVGIG (reference sequence). The J segment lost 3 bases and the V segment lost 2 bases, leaving 3 bases of the junction unmatched. The CDR3 is 13 residues long. CDR3 region: CAWSLQGDTEAFF. CDR3 bases: TGTGCCTGGAGTCTCCAGGGGGACACTGAAGCTTTCTTT. Full variable domain (missing parts from reference TRBV30 and TRBJ1-1): SQTIHQWPATLVQPVGSPLSLECTVEGTSNPNLYWYRQAAGRGLQLLFYSVGIGQISSEVPQNLSASRPQDRQFILSSKKLLLSDSGFYLCAWSLQGDTEAFFGQGTRLTVV.

The J gene is TRBJ1-6, the V gene TRBV12-3 or TRBV12-4, with no clear D. The CDR3 is 13 residues long. V was shortened by 5 bases and J by 7 bases, with 9 bases between the two germline ends. Written as DNA, the CDR3 is TGTGCCAGCAGTCTCGATGGGAATTCACCCCTCCACTTT. Encoded protein: CASSLDGNSPLHF.